The clone carrying this TCR beta chain appeared a single time. This sample is part of a study of blood T cell repertoires in COVID-19. For the study at large: COVID-19 samples, acute and convalescent, were from the United States, Italy and Spain.

Two negative PCRs, clearance, or symptom resolution characterized the recovered Cohort 3 donors. Method: immunoSEQ multiplex PCR; TCRdb's copy keeps in-frame clones and lacks some. The sample holds 300,000 to 400,000 clones, roughly nine tenths seen once. This sequence was found in a woman under 40 who had recovered from COVID-19. The sample comprised PBMCs or T cells enriched from blood (not recorded which).

This CDR3 reads CASSPRVGGGTEAFF. The CDR3 bases are TGTGCCAGCAGCCCCCGGGTGGGGGGGGGCACTGAAGCTTTCTTT. This chain uses TRBV7-2 with TRBJ1-1; tentatively, D is TRBD1 (5 bases). The CDR3 loop spans 15 amino acids. Germline CDR1 reads SGHTA; CDR2 reads FQGNSA. V was cut by 5 bases and J by 4 bases, with 17 bases left in between.